Here is one T cell receptor beta chain with its context. The antigen is unknown. These data belong to a study of OX40 agonist ivuxolimab in advanced cancers. Study results and limitations: Antigens targeted by the expanded peripheral T cells were not determined.

The CDR3 runs 14 residues. Germline loops: CDR1 SSHAT, CDR2 FNYEAQ (reference sequence). Trimming cost V 2 bases and J 5 bases, with 12 bases left between them. Method: immunoSEQ multiplex PCR; TCRdb's copy keeps in-frame clones and lacks some. The table lists tens of thousands of clones, 94% of them singletons, with 15% to 18% in the top ten. The material was CD4+ or CD8+ T cells sorted from blood, obtained in a trial of the OX40 agonist ivuxolimab. The sequence came from an adult with an advanced solid tumor such as melanoma, head and neck, liver or kidney cancer. The chain carries TRBV7-7 and TRBJ2-5; D assignment may be TRBD1 or TRBD2 (5 bases each). The CDR3 nucleotides are TGTGCCAGCAGCTTATATATGGGGGACGAGACCCAGTACTTC. Translation gives CASSLYMGDETQYF.